This entry lists 8 T cell receptor beta chains sequenced from one sample in a study of T cell responses to AZD1222 COVID-19 vaccine. Sequencing used immunoSEQ multiplex PCR; TCRdb keeps in-frame clones, though not all of them. Here the sample spans some 96,000 clones, about 87% being singletons. The specimen comprised peripheral blood, sampled on day 0 of MenACWY control vaccination. The source of these receptors is an adult in good health.

The chain carries TRBV9 and TRBJ1-4; D not resolved. CDR1 and CDR2 (germline): SGDLS, YYNGEE. The V end was cut by 5 bases, the J end by 7 bases, with 9 bases between. The CDR3 extends over 12 amino acids. The CDR3: CASSRGGEKLFF. The CDR3 DNA is TGTGCCAGCAGTCGAGGCGGTGAAAAACTGTTTTTT.

The rearrangement uses TRBV9 and TRBJ2-6, with unresolved D. Trimming pared 1 base from V and 0 bases from J, leaving 5 bases between. CDR3 length equals 15 residues. Germline V gene sequence: CDR1 SGDLS, CDR2 YYNGEE. The CDR3 sequence: CASSVLGSGANVLTF. The CDR3 coding sequence is TGTGCCAGCAGCGTACTAGGCTCTGGGGCCAACGTCCTGACTTTC.

The chain joins TRBV3-1 (or the pseudogene TRBV3-2) to TRBJ2-2, with D unresolved. The V gene's germline CDR1 is LGHDT and CDR2 YNNKEL (reference sequence). The CDR3 is 15 amino acids. V shed 5 bases and J shed 6 bases, with 16 bases lying between them. CDR3: CASSSLAELPGELFF. CDR3 in DNA: TGTGCCAGCAGCTCTCTCGCGGAACTCCCCGGGGAGCTGTTTTTT.

The rearrangement joins TRBV27 to TRBJ2-7; 8 nucleotides agree with TRBD2. Trimming cost V 8 bases and J 0 bases; bases outside gene matches: 15. CDR1 and CDR2 (germline): MNHEY, SMNVEV (reference sequence). The CDR3 has 17 amino acids. DNA for the CDR3: TGTGCCAGCCAACGGGGGGGCGGACGGTGGAGCTCCTACGAGCAGTACTTC. This translates into CASQRGGGRWSSYEQYF.

This clone was seen only once. V is TRBV7-2 and J is TRBJ1-4; D unresolved. Looked up from germline, CDR1 is SGHTA and CDR2 is FQGNSA. CDR3 size: 15 residues. Trimming left V 4 bases short and J 7 bases short, with 16 bases between. CDR3 loop: CASSSNSPAGEKLFF. The CDR3 nucleotides are TGTGCCAGCAGCTCGAATTCCCCCGCCGGTGAAAAACTGTTTTTT.

The chain carries TRBV6-5 and TRBJ1-2, with D maybe TRBD1 (5 bases). Deletions cut 6 bases from V and 6 bases from J, with 11 bases between. CDR1 is MNHEY, CDR2 SVGAGI, per germline. CDR3 length: 12 amino acids. Here the CDR3 reads CASSRQPDGYTF. CDR3 DNA sequence: TGTGCCAGCAGCCGACAGCCCGATGGCTACACCTTC.

The table lists this clone with a count of one. The same CDR3 arises from other DNA sequences in this sample as well. The genes are TRBV5-1 and TRBJ1-4; 7 positions agree with TRBD1. CDR3 length equals 14 residues. With V trimmed by 0 bases and J by 8 bases, 4 bases remained unmatched. Germline assignment: CDR1 SGHRS and CDR2 YFSETQ. CDR3 sequence: CASSLGQGGEKLFF. CDR3 DNA: TGCGCCAGCAGCTTGGGACAGGGTGGCGAAAAACTGTTTTTT. The complete variable domain, with remaining parts taken from reference TRBV5-1 and TRBJ1-4, reads KAGVTQTPRYLIKTRGQQVTLSCSPISGHRSVSWYQQTPGQGLQFLFEYFSETQRNKGNFPGRFSGRQFSNSRSEMNVSTLELGDSALYLCASSLGQGGEKLFFGSGTQLSVL.

The chain recombines TRBV5-6 with TRBJ2-5; the D call may be TRBD1 or TRBD2 (6 bases each). CDR1 and CDR2 from the germline V gene are SGHDT and YYEEEE. The CDR3 consists of 15 residues. Trimming stripped 0 bases from V and 3 bases from J, with 12 bases between. CDR3 in amino acids: CASSLVGGGEETQYF. CDR3 DNA sequence: TGTGCCAGCAGCTTGGTTGGGGGCGGGGAAGAGACCCAGTACTTC.